Listed below are T cell receptor beta chains from one sample, sequenced in a study of blood T cell repertoires in COVID-19. Profiled with immunoSEQ multiplex PCR; TCRdb holds only in-frame clones, not every one. The sample consists of 250,000 to 300,000 clones, nearly 90% of them appearing once. Sequenced material: PBMCs or T cells enriched from blood (not recorded which). These receptors were collected from a woman aged 55-70 years who had recovered from COVID-19. The CDR3 runs from the conserved cysteine through the conserved F or W. A D gene is named only where the DNA matches it firmly. Clone size, where shown, is once, few, many, or a class for clones that have expanded.

.	TRBV2	TRBD1	TRBJ1-1	CASSSLGQANTEAFF	TGTGCCAGCAGTTCTTTGGGACAGGCGAACACTGAAGCTTTCTTT
many	TRBV11-2	.	TRBJ1-6	CASSLNSRGSSYNSPLHF	TGTGCCAGCAGCCTAAATTCTAGGGGATCTTCCTATAATTCACCCCTCCACTTT
.	TRBV19	TRBD1	TRBJ1-4	CASEGQFGSSYEKLFF	TGTGCCAGTGAGGGACAGTTCGGCTCGTCGTATGAAAAACTGTTTTTT
.	TRBV6-5	.	TRBJ1-1	CASQGSGLLLFF	TGTGCCAGCCAAGGATCAGGACTTCTTCTTTTCTTT
.	TRBV9	TRBD2	TRBJ2-5	CASSESGTSGVETQYF	TGTGCCAGCAGCGAATCCGGGACTAGCGGGGTAGAGACCCAGTACTTC
.	TRBV28	.	TRBJ1-5	CASSLGGAGNQPQHF	TGTGCCAGCTCCCTGGGGGGGGCCGGCAATCAGCCCCAGCATTTT
few	TRBV13	.	TRBJ1-2	CASSLGGQGNGYTF	TGTGCCAGCAGCTTAGGCGGTCAGGGGAATGGCTACACCTTC
.	TRBV5-1	TRBD2	TRBJ2-7	CASSVFAGEGYEQYF	TGCGCCAGCAGCGTATTCGCGGGAGAGGGTTACGAGCAGTACTTC
.	TRBV11-3	.	TRBJ2-3	CASSLGIGTNTDTQYF	TGTGCCAGCAGCTTAGGGATAGGGACAAACACAGATACGCAGTATTTT
.	TRBV5-1	.	TRBJ1-4	CASSLVEREKLFF	TGCGCCAGCAGCTTGGTAGAGCGGGAAAAACTGTTTTTT
once	TRBV5-1	.	TRBJ2-7	CASRTGDSYEQYF	TGCGCCAGCCGGACGGGGGACTCCTACGAGCAGTACTTC
.	TRBV10-2	.	TRBJ1-1	CASRLGVNTEAFF	TGCGCCAGCAGATTAGGGGTGAACACTGAAGCTTTCTTT
.	TRBV13	.	TRBJ2-7	CASSPGDTYIYEQYF	TGTGCCAGCAGCCCTGGGGACACCTACATCTACGAGCAGTACTTC
.	TRBV30	.	TRBJ2-5	CAWVQHFHQETQYF	TGTGCCTGGGTACAGCATTTTCACCAAGAGACCCAGTACTTC
.	TRBV29-1	.	TRBJ1-1	CSAVDYGKNTEAFF	TGCAGCGCCGTAGACTACGGGAAGAACACTGAAGCTTTCTTT
.	TRBV5-4	.	TRBJ2-7	CASSSRGEQYF	TGTGCCAGCAGCTCCCGGGGCGAGCAGTACTTC
.	TRBV4-1	.	TRBJ2-1	CASSQDGGADPYNEQFF	TGCGCCAGCAGCCAAGACGGGGGAGCGGACCCCTACAATGAGCAGTTCTTC
.	TRBV2	.	TRBJ1-5	CASSSGSVAGQPQHF	TGTGCCAGCAGTAGTGGTTCTGTCGCAGGCCAGCCCCAGCATTTT
.	TRBV5-6	.	TRBJ2-7	CASSEATGEQYF	TGTGCCAGCAGCGAAGCAACCGGCGAGCAGTACTTC
.	TRBV11-2	TRBD2	TRBJ2-1	CASSSGTSGTYNEQFF	TGTGCCAGCAGCTCAGGGACTAGCGGGACTTACAATGAGCAGTTCTTC
.	TRBV27	.	TRBJ2-7	CATRPRAGFYEQYF	TGTGCCACTCGTCCTCGGGCAGGGTTCTACGAGCAGTACTTC
.	TRBV5-1	.	TRBJ2-3	CASSLAGWTDTQYF	TGCGCCAGCAGCTTGGCCGGTTGGACAGATACGCAGTATTTT
.	TRBV14	.	TRBJ1-2	CASSQTANYGYTF	TGTGCCAGCAGCCAAACAGCTAACTATGGCTACACCTTC
.	TRBV10-3	.	TRBJ1-3	CAIRGGDGRGSGNTIYF	TGTGCCATCAGGGGGGGGGACGGAAGAGGCTCTGGAAACACCATATATTTT
.	TRBV2	TRBD1	TRBJ1-5	CASSEFQGANNQPQHF	TGTGCCAGCAGTGAATTCCAGGGGGCTAACAATCAGCCCCAGCATTTT